The present TCR beta chain was sequenced within a study of blood T cells in healthy people across ages. The V end lost 0 bases, the J end lost 3 bases, and 9 bases lay between the germline ends. Germline CDR1 and CDR2: SGHRS and YFSETQ. The CDR3 is made up of 14 amino acids. Alongside a J-beta primer mix, a sample-barcoded 5' primer served in a second PCR lasting about 7 to 12 cycles. TCRdb re-called the 5' RACE reads through MiXCR, storing one row per CDR3 protein. The table shows about 1.8 million distinct CDR3 sequences, with less than 50% occurring only once. Study outcomes and limitations: Reliance upon unsorted PBMCs precluded definitive naive versus antigen-experienced comparison. The study found TCR beta diversity correlated strongly with naive T cell percentage.

A note on this clonotype: Its antigen is not known.

The source of this sequence is a woman aged 40 to 49 in good health. The sample was blood. The chain recombines TRBV5-1 with TRBJ1-2; no definite D call. CDR3 sequence reads: CASSLDSGYYGYTF. In DNA form, the CDR3 reads TGCGCCAGCAGCTTGGATTCGGGGTACTATGGCTACACCTTC.